This is a list of T cell receptor beta chains from one sample in a study of naive and memory T cell subsets. In TCRdb, the UMI-ligation and nested PCR reads were re-called with MiXCR into one record per CDR3 protein. The sample carries about 90,000 distinct CDR3 sequences, about 11% recorded once. The sequenced material came from naive CD4+ T cells from blood. These receptors were taken from a human donor in good health. CDR3s include the opening cysteine and the closing phenylalanine or tryptophan. The order of the fields is D gene, J gene, V gene, clone size, CDR3 DNA, CDR3 protein. The D gene is left open where the match is weak. Size tells how often a clone was seen (once, few, many) or the class of an expanded clone, and some rows leave it out.

>TRBD2|TRBJ2-1|TRBV20-1|many
TGCAGTGCTATCCCCGGGACTAGCGGGGGAAATGAGCAGTTCTTC
CSAIPGTSGGNEQFF
>-|TRBJ2-3|TRBV29-1|many
TGCAGCGTTGATTGGGTGGATACGCAGTATTTT
CSVDWVDTQYF
>TRBD2|TRBJ2-4|TRBV11-2|many
TGTGCCAGCAGCCGGGAGATGAGACTAGCGGGATGCTTC
CASSREMRLAGCF
>-|TRBJ1-4|TRBV20-1|many
TGCAGTGCTAGGTCGTCCGGGACGGTAAATGAAAAACTGTTTTTT
CSARSSGTVNEKLFF
>-|TRBJ1-2|TRBV7-2|many
TGTGCCAGCAGCTTCAACAGAAATAACTATGGCTACACCTTC
CASSFNRNNYGYTF
>TRBD2|TRBJ2-5|TRBV7-8|few
TGTGCCAGCAGCTCTCGGGGACTAGTCATAGAGACCCAGTACTTC
CASSSRGLVIETQYF
>-|TRBJ2-7|TRBV2|few
TGTGCCAGCAGTGAAAATCCAGTCGAGCAGTACTTC
CASSENPVEQYF
>-|TRBJ2-1|TRBV29-1|few
TGCAGCGTTGGTGGGCCATACAATGAGCAGTTCTTC
CSVGGPYNEQFF
>-|TRBJ2-2|TRBV6-5|-
TGTGCCAGCAGCCCCGAGGGATTCACCGGGGAGCTGTTTTTT
CASSPEGFTGELFF
>-|TRBJ1-6|TRBV12-3/TRBV12-4|-
TGTGCCAGCAGTTTACCCCCCGCACCCCTCCACTTT
CASSLPPAPLHF
>-|TRBJ2-4|TRBV20-1|few
TGCAGTGCTAGAAAAGGACAGCAAAACATTCAGTACTTC
CSARKGQQNIQYF
>TRBD1|TRBJ2-7|TRBV28|-
TGTGCCAGCAGTGCGCCGGGACAGGCCTCCTACGAGCAGTACTTC
CASSAPGQASYEQYF
>-|TRBJ1-2|TRBV3-1|-
TGTGCCAGCAGCCAAACTTCGTATAGCTACACCTTC
CASSQTSYSYTF
>-|TRBJ2-5|TRBV7-2|few
TGTGCCAGCAGCTTGGGGAGCCCGCCCGAGACCCAGTACTTC
CASSLGSPPETQYF
>-|TRBJ2-1|TRBV12-3/TRBV12-4|-
TGTGCCAGCAGGGACAGTGGAAATGAGCAGTTCTTC
CASRDSGNEQFF
>-|TRBJ2-6|TRBV12-3/TRBV12-4|many
TGTGCCGAGGGAGCCCTTTCTCCGCCCAACGTCCTGACTTTC
CAEGALSPPNVLTF
>-|TRBJ2-4|TRBV7-9|many
TGTGCCAGCAGCTGGCTAGCGAGAGAAAACATTCAGTACTTC
CASSWLARENIQYF
>TRBD2|TRBJ2-1|TRBV12-3/TRBV12-4|many
TGTGCCAGCAGGTCCGGGACTAGCGGGAGGGCCTGGTCTATTGAGCAGTTCTTC
CASRSGTSGRAWSIEQFF
>-|TRBJ1-5|TRBV6-1|-
TGTGCCAGCAGATATAGCAATCAGCCCCAGCATTTT
CASRYSNQPQHF
>TRBD2|TRBJ2-7|TRBV5-1|many
TGCGCCAGCAGCGAGAGCAGCGGGGCCGGATACGAGCAGTACTTC
CASSESSGAGYEQYF
>-|TRBJ1-2|TRBV13|few
TGTGCCAGCAGCTTAGCGGCATGGGGGTCGGGGGTCGACTATGGCTACACCTTC
CASSLAAWGSGVDYGYTF
>-|TRBJ1-5|TRBV20-1|-
TGCAGTGCTAGAAATAGTGAAGACATCCCCAATCAGCCCCAGCATTTT
CSARNSEDIPNQPQHF
>-|TRBJ2-3|TRBV6-5|-
TGTGCCAGCAGTTACTCCACCAGAGCGGCTAGCACAGATACGCAGTATTTT
CASSYSTRAASTDTQYF
>-|TRBJ1-1|TRBV4-3|many
TGCGCCAGCAGCCGGGAGGGGTCACGGGGGCTGGCTTTCTTT
CASSREGSRGLAFF
>TRBD2|TRBJ2-1|TRBV20-1|many
TGCAGTGCTAGAAGACTAGCGAGCTACAATGAGCAGTTCTTC
CSARRLASYNEQFF
>-|TRBJ1-6|TRBV15|few
TGTGCCACCAGCAGGTTGAATTCACCCCTCCACTTT
CATSRLNSPLHF
>-|TRBJ2-2|TRBV6-2/TRBV6-3|few
TGTGCCAGCAGTGAAGTCGCTAGCGGGGAGCTGTTTTTT
CASSEVASGELFF
>TRBD1|TRBJ1-2|TRBV18|many
TGTGCCAGCTCACCGTGGGGACAGGGAAACTATGGCTACACCTTC
CASSPWGQGNYGYTF
>-|TRBJ2-7|TRBV29-1|few
TGCAGCGTTGGGTCTCGAGTCTCGGAGCAGTACTTC
CSVGSRVSEQYF
>TRBD2|TRBJ2-3|TRBV19|many
TGTGCCAGTAGTAGGACTAGCGGACCTAAGCAGTATTTT
CASSRTSGPKQYF
>-|TRBJ2-3|TRBV6-5|-
TGTGCCAGCAGTTCACTACCGGGAGAGCAGTATTTT
CASSSLPGEQYF
>-|TRBJ2-5|TRBV18|many
TGTGCCAGCTCACCTCAGCGATCCGAGACCCAGTACTTC
CASSPQRSETQYF
>TRBD1|TRBJ1-1|TRBV4-2|-
TGTGCCAGCAGCCCCGACAGGGGGCTTCCTGAAGCTTTCTTT
CASSPDRGLPEAFF
>-|TRBJ1-2|TRBV3-1|-
TGTGCCAGCAGCCAACATGCAAGTAACTATGGCTACACCTTC
CASSQHASNYGYTF
>-|TRBJ2-7|TRBV7-2|many
TGTGCCAGCAGCTTATCCCGACAGGTGAGCTACGAGCAGTACTTC
CASSLSRQVSYEQYF
>-|TRBJ2-7|TRBV12-3/TRBV12-4|few
TGTGCCAGCAGTTCTCCATTTGGTGAGACCTACGAGCAGTACTTC
CASSSPFGETYEQYF